This paragraph covers one T cell receptor (beta chain) sequence. Its ends do not fully match the called genes, so a read error is possible. Unsorted whole blood yielded blood RNA, and germline DNA was extracted as well. Chronic HBV infection, which was untreated, was present in the patients. Making TCR beta cDNA involved 400 to 600 ng total RNA and a constant-region primer. Libraries covering TCR beta were generated through three nested multiplex PCR rounds (using a slightly modified ARM-PCR). In the first two PCR rounds, TRBV1-TRBV30 forward primers were paired with a C-beta reverse primer, and each round lasted approximately 10 cycles. TCRdb reprocessed the multiplex PCR reads with MiXCR, giving one entry per CDR3 protein. The sample shows nearly 200,000 distinct CDR3 sequences, around three fifths of them seen only once. The sample belongs to a study of tumor-infiltrating lymphocytes in primary liver carcinoma. Looking at the study overall: Stage T1-T3 N0M0 tumors measured 4.2 to 10 cm at most.

This CDR3 spans 17 amino acids. CDR1 is SGHNT and CDR2 is YENEEA in the germline V gene. Sequencing used peripheral blood. The sequence was collected from a woman aged 55-69 years with primary liver carcinoma and hepatitis B virus infection. The V gene is TRBV11-3, the J gene TRBJ2-1; D remains unclear. CDR3 in amino acids: CASSLGFDGLSYYEQFF. In nucleotides, the CDR3 is TGTGCCAGCAGTTTAGGGTTCGACGGGCTTTCCTACTATGAGCAGTTCTTC.